This TCR beta chain was obtained from a study of control samples from healthy donors and cancer patients. V lost 3 bases, J lost 8 bases, and 16 bases lay in between. Per the germline V gene, CDR1 is SQVTM and CDR2 is ANQGSEA. The CDR3 spans 13 residues. Profiled with immunoSEQ multiplex PCR; TCRdb holds only in-frame clones, not every one. This table has about 70,000 clones, 75% to 90% appearing once. The rearrangement uses TRBV29-1 and TRBJ1-1; D call uncertain. This sequence was found in a woman aged 45-65 years with lung cancer. The sample consisted of PBMCs. In nucleotides, the CDR3 is TGCAGCGTTGAGTCCCCCCGGTCGGACGAAGCTTTCTTT. This encodes CSVESPRSDEAFF.